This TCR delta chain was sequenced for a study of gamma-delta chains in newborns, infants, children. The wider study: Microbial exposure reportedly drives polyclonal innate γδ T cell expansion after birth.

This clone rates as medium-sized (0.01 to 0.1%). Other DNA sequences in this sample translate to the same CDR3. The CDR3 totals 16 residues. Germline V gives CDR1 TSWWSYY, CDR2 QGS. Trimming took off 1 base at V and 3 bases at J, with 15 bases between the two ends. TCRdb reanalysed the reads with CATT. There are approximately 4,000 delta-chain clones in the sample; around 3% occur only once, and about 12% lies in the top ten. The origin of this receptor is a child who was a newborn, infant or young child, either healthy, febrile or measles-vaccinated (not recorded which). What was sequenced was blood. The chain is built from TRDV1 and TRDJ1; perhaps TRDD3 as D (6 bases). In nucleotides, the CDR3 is TGTGCTCTTGGGGAACGACACCGCTGGGGACCCGATAAACTCATCTTT. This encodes CALGERHRWGPDKLIF.